The TCR beta chain described here comes from a study of cytomegalovirus exposure and HLA in healthy donors (dated by TCRdb to about 2017). General notes on the study: An earlier analysis of around 600 of the donors reported 250 to 300 Gb of sequence data and 117 million unique TCR beta sequences from roughly 200 million T cells. About 280 gigabases of sequencing data and approximately 92 million unique TCR sequences made up an early release that covered about 640 HLA-typed donors. Among the roughly 430 genotyped donors, around 79% belonged to the genetic ancestry cluster associated with self-reported Caucasian donors. The study aimed to test whether signatures of past pathogen exposure could be identified by cataloging public T cell receptors. The study used immunosequencing to profile the T cell repertoires of approximately 690 subjects and linked those repertoires to cytomegalovirus serostatus. Along with the roughly 710-subject first cohort, a separate validation cohort of roughly 110 different subjects was used. To predict cytomegalovirus infection status, the study combined high-throughput TCR immunosequencing, statistical association of individual TCRs with disease status, and machine learning. In a later analysis, previously published TCR beta repertoires from 550 to 750 donors were re-analyzed and high-resolution HLA genotyping was added so that TCR occurrence patterns could be studied. In the later analysis, no new phenotypic data were used to find candidate immune exposures; instead, reliance was placed on TCR beta sequences and their occurrence across donors. An earlier analysis of fewer than 700 of the donors applied high-throughput TCR beta sequencing to assess whether each TCR beta V gene segment acted as functional or pseudogenic. Donor age, sex, ethnicity and CMV serostatus were compiled alongside the repertoire data. In a later genetic analysis, genome-wide SNP genotypes for about three fifths of the roughly 670 donors were used, and that subset was treated as a discovery cohort. All discovery cohort repertoires had been generated on a single sequencing platform. HLA typing included class I and class II loci at four-digit resolution. The number of typed donors differed by locus: about 620-640 for A, B, C, DRB1 and DQB1; approximately 530 for DQA1; 606 for DPA1; and some 470 for DPB1. A handful of DR-DQ haplotypes were handled as single units for association and clustering because linkage in the cohort was strong. Across 398 genotyped donors of the cohort, an average of roughly 250,000 unique TCR beta nucleotide sequences per donor were sequenced, and around 20% of those sequences were non-productive.

CDR1 and CDR2, per the germline V gene, are MNHNS and SASEGT. V is cut back by 3 bases and J by 8 bases, with 8 bases in the junction unmatched. Reading from cysteine to phenylalanine, the CDR3 counts 15 amino acids. The only DNA kept is the CDR3, 45 bases in frame from the first base. Library preparation employed the immunoSEQ multiplex PCR assay. For the multiplex PCR, a mixture combining 60 forward primers for TCR Vbeta segments and 13 reverse primers for TCR Jbeta segments was used. The CDR3 region of rearranged TCR beta genes was amplified from genomic DNA by a multiplex PCR assay. The Illumina HiSeq System was used to sequence the amplified TCR beta libraries as 87-base-pair reads. As for how the authors treated the data: Across the roughly 700 repertoires, a later analysis counted roughly 77 million unique TCR beta chains, roughly 11 million of which were shared by at least two donors. Raw reads were error-corrected and collapsed into unique sequences by a nearest-neighbor algorithm in which closely related sequences were merged to remove PCR and sequencing errors. V, D and J gene segments were assigned by aligning CDR3 sequences to IMGT reference sequences. For a sequence to be retained, a match of at least six nucleotides to both a V gene segment and a J gene segment was required. Rearrangements were called productive when the CDR3 lacked stop codons and stayed in frame with V and J; all others were non-productive. Following IMGT convention, CDR3 was defined as the stretch from the second conserved V-encoded cysteine to the conserved J-encoded phenylalanine. Sequences without an unambiguous match to a single V gene segment were excluded from the earlier analysis of about 600 of the donors. An earlier analysis of 500 to 700 of the donors classified V segments as functional when productive rearrangements were above 56.7% and as segregating when the standard deviation between donors was above 5%. A statistical classification framework was built for diagnosing cytomegalovirus status from the catalog of TCR beta chain sequences. A later analysis assigned V and J genes by comparing TCR nucleotide sequences with IMGT/GENE-DB human TR gene sequences. In a later analysis, CDR3 sequences and most-parsimonious VDJ recombination scenarios were assigned using the TCRdist pipeline. In a later analysis, every TCR beta chain was defined by the combination of its CDR3 amino acid sequence and its V-gene family, and reads without a unique V-gene family were dropped. A later analysis removed 600 or so highly shared, low-generation-probability nucleotide sequences to deal with suspected cross-contamination and a sequencing artifact. For each public chain, a later analysis derived a clonal expansion index from normalized ranks of inferred template counts within each repertoire. Generation probabilities in a later analysis came from a VDJ recombination model fitted to out-of-frame rearrangements, and those results were checked against IGoR. Hypergeometric tests were used in a later analysis to score TCR-TCR, TCR-HLA and TCR-CMV co-occurrence, with a repertoire-size bias correction applied to the TCR pairs. False discovery rates were estimated in a later analysis by permuting HLA or CMV assignments 20 times. In a later analysis, co-occurring TCRs were grouped using DBSCAN, with TCRdist sequence similarity added in when clustering inside HLA-allele-positive subsets. For co-occurrence clustering, repertoires with fewer than 30,000 or more than 120,000 public chains were excluded, along with about five repertoires with anomalous nucleotide sharing. TCRdb retrieved this table from immuneACCESS and kept in-frame rearrangements only. Not all clones are present; in checked studies, unresolved V genes account for under half, and no reason is known for the remainder. For V, J and clone size, that table is used; D and trimming come from the DNA. The sample data list about 180,000 clones, and around four fifths of these were observed just once. The leading ten clones occupy 1.4% of the sample.

In total, approximately 700 healthy bone marrow donors made up the cohort. Cohort members were all nominally healthy when sampled, although unrecorded immune exposures were likely present. The donor tested CMV seronegative and was one of the 352 seronegative cohort members. Each donor provided a peripheral blood sample, and peripheral blood mononuclear cells were used for TCR beta sequencing. The Qiagen DNeasy Blood Extraction Kit was used to extract genomic DNA from the blood cell samples. What the authors observed across the whole study: Most CMV-associated TCR beta chains appeared to be HLA-restricted in a later analysis, and the HLA associations seemed to be driven largely by CMV exposure. Specific HLA alleles were associated with around 18,000 TCR beta sequences at a false discovery rate of 0.05 in a later analysis. According to a later genetic analysis, donors in an Asian-associated ancestry cluster had fewer N-insertions in productive TCRs than the approximately 700-donor mean. The study listed approximately 160 TCR beta chains as associated with cytomegalovirus. Because HLA typing was unavailable for some donors at each locus, only the typed subset was used in association tests. Most TCR sequences were observed very rarely across donors, whereas some public TCRs were present in many individuals. Because the 87-base-pair reads could not distinguish some IMGT-functional V segments, including TRBV6-2 and TRBV6-3, those segments were excluded. In a later analysis, several top co-occurrence clusters were reported to appear linked to parvovirus B19, influenza, CMV and Epstein-Barr virus. Because counts were too low, about 18 rarely observed V segments, including chromosome 9 orphons, were excluded from the earlier analysis of 587 of the donors. In an earlier analysis of approximately 590 of the donors, most TCR beta V segments appeared in productive rearrangements about 87% or about 30% of the time, broadly matching IMGT annotations. Cytomegalovirus status was reported to be diagnosed by the classifier with high specificity and sensitivity in both the original and validation cohorts. A group of highly shared sequence variants was considered likely to be a technical artifact of the sequencing pipeline. Strong co-occurrence of HLA alleles, especially DR and DQ, made assigning TCR associations to individual alleles difficult. In a later analysis, HLA-associated TCR beta chains showed more clonal expansion and lower generation probabilities than non-associated chains that were equally common. It was suggested by the authors that the approach could potentially be generalized to other disease states and immunological phenotypes. This cohort had only TCR beta chains sequenced, and the lack of alpha or paired-chain data limited which features could be detected. V-gene and J-gene trimming of TCR beta chains was associated with a missense DCLRE1C variant in a later genetic analysis, and the association was replicated in an independent cohort. Correlated functional status among segregating V segments might reflect linkage disequilibrium, but an unknown experimental factor could not be ruled out. A further reported finding was that TCR beta sequences accurately predicted the HLA-A and HLA-B alleles for most subjects in the first cohort. The only immune exposure information available for the cohort was CMV serostatus. A later analysis found that TCR association rates varied across HLA loci, with DRB1 alleles showing the most associated TCRs and HLA-C alleles the fewest. Three of the identified cytomegalovirus-associated TCR beta chains were confirmed in vitro to be specific for cytomegalovirus antigens. Sequencing depth was assumed to be roughly uniform across donors in the presence/absence analyses, though that assumption may not hold.

About this clone: No antigen is known for it. Per-base qualities were not stored, and no clone one base away is much larger.

The V gene is TRBV6-1 and the J gene is TRBJ1-4; 8 central nucleotides agree with TRBD1. This receptor was taken from a man in his late teens or twenties in good health and CMV-seronegative. The specimen sequenced was PBMCs. This receptor has the CDR3 CASSEDRDLREKLFF. The DNA is as follows: TGTGCCAGCAGTGAGGACAGGGACCTAAGGGAAAAACTGTTTTTT.